This TCR beta chain was sequenced during a study of beta chain features in type 1 diabetes. The count of this clone is one. Antigen unknown. Study results and caveats: In every one of the four CD4+ subsets, TCRB CDR3s were moderately but significantly shorter in Type 1 diabetes patients.

Expressed TCRB transcripts were sequenced because the entire RNA isolate underwent reverse transcription. TCRdb keeps only in-frame clones here, not all; method: immunoSEQ multiplex PCR. The sample holds approximately 150,000 clones, 50% to 70% seen once. V lost 1 base and J 8 bases, leaving 18 bases between the germline ends. Germline-derived CDR1 and CDR2 are SGHDN and FVKESK. CDR3 length equals 16 residues. The rearrangement uses TRBV14 and TRBJ2-1; tentative D call: TRBD2 (5 bases). The source material was naive CD4+ T cells from blood. The receptor was derived from a man aged 30-40 years with type 1 diabetes. The CDR3 bases are TGTGCCAGCAGCCAAGCGGCGGGCGCCGTTAGGGATGAGCAGTTCTTC. As protein: CASSQAAGAVRDEQFF.